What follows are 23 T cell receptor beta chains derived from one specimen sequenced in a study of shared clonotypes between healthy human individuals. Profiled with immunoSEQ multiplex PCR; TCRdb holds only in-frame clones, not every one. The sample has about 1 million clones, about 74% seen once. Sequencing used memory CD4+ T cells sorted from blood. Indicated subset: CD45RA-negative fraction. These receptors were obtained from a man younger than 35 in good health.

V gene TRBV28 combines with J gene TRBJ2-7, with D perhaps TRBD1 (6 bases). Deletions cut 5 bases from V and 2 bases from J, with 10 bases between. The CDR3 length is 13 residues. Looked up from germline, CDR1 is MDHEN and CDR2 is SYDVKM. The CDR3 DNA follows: TGTGCCAGCAGTGGGGGCCCCACCTACGAGCAGTACTTC. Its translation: CASSGGPTYEQYF.

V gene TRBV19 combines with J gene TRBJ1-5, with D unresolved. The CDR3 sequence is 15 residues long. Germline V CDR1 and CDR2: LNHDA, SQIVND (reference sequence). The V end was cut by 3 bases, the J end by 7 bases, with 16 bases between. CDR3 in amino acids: CASSIGIQGSQPQHF. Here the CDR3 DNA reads TGTGCCAGTAGTATTGGGATCCAAGGTTCCCAGCCCCAGCATTTT.

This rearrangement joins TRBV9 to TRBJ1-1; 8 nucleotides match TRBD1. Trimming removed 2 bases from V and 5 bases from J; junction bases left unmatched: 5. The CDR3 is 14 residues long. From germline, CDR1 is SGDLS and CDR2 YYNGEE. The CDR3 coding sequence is TGTGCCAGCAGCGTCAACAGGGGGGCGACTGAAGCTTTCTTT. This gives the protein CASSVNRGATEAFF.

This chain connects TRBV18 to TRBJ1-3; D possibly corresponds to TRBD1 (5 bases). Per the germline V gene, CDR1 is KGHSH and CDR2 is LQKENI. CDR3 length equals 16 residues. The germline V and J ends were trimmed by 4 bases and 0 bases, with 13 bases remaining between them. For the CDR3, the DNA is TGTGCCAGCTCACTTGACAGACCGAGCTCTGGAAACACCATATATTTT. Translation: CASSLDRPSSGNTIYF.

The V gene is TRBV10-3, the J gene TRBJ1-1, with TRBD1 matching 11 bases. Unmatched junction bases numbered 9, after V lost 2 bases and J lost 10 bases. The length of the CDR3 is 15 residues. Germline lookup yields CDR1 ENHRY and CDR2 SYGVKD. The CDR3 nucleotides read TGTGCCATCAGTGAGACCGGACAGGGGGCGATTACAGCTTTCTTT. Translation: CAISETGQGAITAFF.

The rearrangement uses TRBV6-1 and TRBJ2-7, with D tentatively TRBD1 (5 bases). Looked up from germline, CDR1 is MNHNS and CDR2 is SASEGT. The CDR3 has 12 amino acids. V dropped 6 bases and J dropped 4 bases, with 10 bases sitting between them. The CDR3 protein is CASRPQVYEQYF. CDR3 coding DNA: TGTGCCAGCAGGCCACAGGTTTACGAGCAGTACTTC.

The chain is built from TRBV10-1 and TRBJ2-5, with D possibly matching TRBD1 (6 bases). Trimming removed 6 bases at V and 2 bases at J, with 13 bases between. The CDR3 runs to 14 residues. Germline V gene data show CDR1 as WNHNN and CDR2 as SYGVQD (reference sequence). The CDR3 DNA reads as TGCGCCAGCAGCGCACGGACAGAGCAAGAGACCCAGTACTTC. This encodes CASSARTEQETQYF.

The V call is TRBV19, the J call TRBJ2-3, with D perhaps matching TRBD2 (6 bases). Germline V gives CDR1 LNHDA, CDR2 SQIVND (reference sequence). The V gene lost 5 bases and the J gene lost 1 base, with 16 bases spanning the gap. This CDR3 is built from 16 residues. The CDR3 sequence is CASSSPPGVGTDTQYF. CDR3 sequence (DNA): TGTGCCAGTAGTTCCCCACCGGGAGTTGGCACAGATACGCAGTATTTT.

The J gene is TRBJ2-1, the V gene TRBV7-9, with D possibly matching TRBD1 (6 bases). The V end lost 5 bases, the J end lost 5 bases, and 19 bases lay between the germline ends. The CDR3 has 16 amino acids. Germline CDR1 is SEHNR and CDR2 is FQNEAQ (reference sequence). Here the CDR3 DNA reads TGTGCCAGCAGCCACTCAAAGCAGGGGCCCCACAATGAGCAGTTCTTC. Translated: CASSHSKQGPHNEQFF.

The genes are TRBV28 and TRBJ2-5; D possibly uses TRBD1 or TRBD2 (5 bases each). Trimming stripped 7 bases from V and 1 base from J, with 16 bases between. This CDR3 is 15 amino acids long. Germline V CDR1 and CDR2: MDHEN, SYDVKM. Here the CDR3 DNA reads TGTGCCAGCAAAGGCTCGGGACGGAGCCAAGAGACCCAGTACTTC. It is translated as CASKGSGRSQETQYF.

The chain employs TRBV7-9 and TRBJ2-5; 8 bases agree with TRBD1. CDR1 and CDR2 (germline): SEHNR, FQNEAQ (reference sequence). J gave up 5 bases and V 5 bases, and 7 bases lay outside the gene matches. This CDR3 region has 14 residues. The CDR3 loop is CASSPGQGTETQYF. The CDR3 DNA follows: TGTGCCAGCAGCCCCGGACAGGGTACGGAGACCCAGTACTTC.

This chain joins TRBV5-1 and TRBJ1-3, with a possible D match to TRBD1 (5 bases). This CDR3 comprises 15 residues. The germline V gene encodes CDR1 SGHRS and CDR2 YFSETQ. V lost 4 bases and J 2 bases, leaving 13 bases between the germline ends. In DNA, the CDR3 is TGCGCCAGCAGCCCATCCCAGGGAACTGGAAACACCATATATTTT. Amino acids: CASSPSQGTGNTIYF.

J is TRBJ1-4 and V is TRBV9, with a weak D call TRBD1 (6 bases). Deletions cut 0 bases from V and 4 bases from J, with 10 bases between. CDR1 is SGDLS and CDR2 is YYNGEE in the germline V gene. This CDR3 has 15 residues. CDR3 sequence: CASSVGTGINEKLFF. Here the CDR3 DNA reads TGTGCCAGCAGCGTAGGCACAGGGATTAATGAAAAACTGTTTTTT.

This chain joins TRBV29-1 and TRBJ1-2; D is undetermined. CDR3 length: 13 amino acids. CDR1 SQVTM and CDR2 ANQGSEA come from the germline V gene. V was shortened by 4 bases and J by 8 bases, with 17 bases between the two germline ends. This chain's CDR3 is CSVARTELWGYTF. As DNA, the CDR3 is TGCAGCGTTGCCAGGACCGAACTATGGGGCTACACCTTC.

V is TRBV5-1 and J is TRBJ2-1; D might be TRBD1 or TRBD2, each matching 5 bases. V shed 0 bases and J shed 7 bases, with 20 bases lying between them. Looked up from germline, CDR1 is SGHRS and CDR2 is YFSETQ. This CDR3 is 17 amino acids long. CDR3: CASSLEGTGRGPNEQFF. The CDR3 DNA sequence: TGCGCCAGCAGCTTGGAGGGGACGGGACGTGGTCCAAATGAGCAGTTCTTC.

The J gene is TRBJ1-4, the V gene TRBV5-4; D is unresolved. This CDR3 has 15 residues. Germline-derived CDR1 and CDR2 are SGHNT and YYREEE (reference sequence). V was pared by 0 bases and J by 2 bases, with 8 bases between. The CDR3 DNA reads TGTGCCAGCAGCTTGGGGACGCGGACTAATGAAAAACTGTTTTTT. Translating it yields CASSLGTRTNEKLFF.

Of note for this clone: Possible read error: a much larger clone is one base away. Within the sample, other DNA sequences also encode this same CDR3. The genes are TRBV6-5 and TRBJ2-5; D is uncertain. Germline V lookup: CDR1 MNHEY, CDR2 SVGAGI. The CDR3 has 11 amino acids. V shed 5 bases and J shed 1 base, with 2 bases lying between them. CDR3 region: CASSPQETQYF. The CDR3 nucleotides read TGTGCCAGCAGTCCCCAAGAGACCCAGTACTTC.

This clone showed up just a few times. For the CDR3, the DNA is TGTGCCAGCAGCGCCGGGACAGGGGCCTCCTACGAGCAGTACTTC. Translated, it gives CASSAGTGASYEQYF. This chain uses TRBV9 with TRBJ2-7, with TRBD1 identical over 10 bases. Trimming at V came to 3 bases and at J to 0 bases, leaving 3 bases not matched to a gene. Germline V gene lookup returns CDR1 SGDLS and CDR2 YYNGEE. The CDR3 spans 15 residues.

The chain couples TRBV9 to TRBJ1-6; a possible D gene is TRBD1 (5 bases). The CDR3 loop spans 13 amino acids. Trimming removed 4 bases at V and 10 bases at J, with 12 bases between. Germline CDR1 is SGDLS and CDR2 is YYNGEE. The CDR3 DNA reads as TGTGCCAGCAGCCGGGACGCCCAATCACCCCTCCACTTT. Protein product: CASSRDAQSPLHF.

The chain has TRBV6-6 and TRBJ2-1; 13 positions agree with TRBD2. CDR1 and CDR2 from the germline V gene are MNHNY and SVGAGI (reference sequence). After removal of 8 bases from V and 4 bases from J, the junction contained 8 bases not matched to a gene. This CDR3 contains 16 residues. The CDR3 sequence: CASELGLAGPYNEQFF. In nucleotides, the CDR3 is TGTGCCAGCGAATTGGGACTAGCGGGGCCATACAATGAGCAGTTCTTC.

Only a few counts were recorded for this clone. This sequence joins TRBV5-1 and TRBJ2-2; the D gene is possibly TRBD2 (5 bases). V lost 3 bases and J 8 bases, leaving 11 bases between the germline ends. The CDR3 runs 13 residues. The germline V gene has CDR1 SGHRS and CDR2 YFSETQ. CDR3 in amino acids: CASSSGLLGELFF. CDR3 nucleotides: TGCGCCAGCAGCTCCGGACTCTTAGGGGAGCTGTTTTTT.

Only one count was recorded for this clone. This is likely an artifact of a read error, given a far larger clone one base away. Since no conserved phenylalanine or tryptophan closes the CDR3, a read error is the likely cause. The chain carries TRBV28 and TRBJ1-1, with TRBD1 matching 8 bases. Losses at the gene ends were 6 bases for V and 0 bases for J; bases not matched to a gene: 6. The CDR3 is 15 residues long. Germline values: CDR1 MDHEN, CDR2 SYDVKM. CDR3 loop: CASRSQGALNTEAFL. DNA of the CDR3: TGTGCCAGCAGATCTCAGGGGGCCTTGAACACTGAAGCTTTCCTT.

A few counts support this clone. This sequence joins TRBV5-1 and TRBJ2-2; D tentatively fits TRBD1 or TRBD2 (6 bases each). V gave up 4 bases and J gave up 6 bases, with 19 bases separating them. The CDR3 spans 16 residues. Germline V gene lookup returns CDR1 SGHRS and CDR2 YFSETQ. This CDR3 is CASSPEGGRIAGELFF. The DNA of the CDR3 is TGCGCCAGCAGCCCGGAGGGGGGAAGGATAGCCGGGGAGCTGTTTTTT.